The 27 T cell receptor beta chains reported below all come from one sample, sequenced in a study of blood T cell repertoires in COVID-19. Sequencing used immunoSEQ multiplex PCR; TCRdb keeps in-frame clones, though not all of them. The sample has approximately 210,000 clones; about nine tenths are singletons. Material for sequencing was peripheral blood. These receptor sequences come from a woman between 40 and 50 years old with acute or convalescent COVID-19.

The chain is built from TRBV29-1 and TRBJ1-5; 7 nucleotides match TRBD1. CDR1 and CDR2 (germline): SQVTM, ANQGSEA. J gave up 2 bases and V 4 bases, and 5 bases lay outside the gene matches. CDR3 length equals 14 residues. The CDR3 region has the DNA TGCAGCGTTGGAGGGGGCTCGGGCAATCAGCCCCAGCATTTT. Its protein product is CSVGGGSGNQPQHF.

The rearrangement uses TRBV24-1 and TRBJ1-2; D is possibly TRBD1 (6 bases). The CDR3 totals 14 residues. V gave up 4 bases and J gave up 4 bases, with 12 bases separating them. Germline V CDR1 and CDR2: KGHDR, SFDVKD. CDR3 amino acids: CATSETGPAYGYTF. In DNA, the CDR3 is TGTGCCACCAGTGAAACAGGGCCCGCCTATGGCTACACCTTC.

The chain has TRBV27 and TRBJ2-5; D is possibly TRBD1 (5 bases). Germline V lookup: CDR1 MNHEY, CDR2 SMNVEV (reference sequence). V shed 3 bases and J shed 5 bases, with 13 bases lying between them. This CDR3 comprises 14 residues. This CDR3 is CASSFLGARETQYF. The CDR3 DNA reads as TGTGCCAGCAGTTTCCTAGGGGCGCGGGAGACCCAGTACTTC.

About this clone itself: A read error may account for a junction end that differs from germline. The gene calls are TRBV3-1 (or the pseudogene TRBV3-2) and TRBJ1-6; 9 bases map to TRBD1. From germline, CDR1 is LGHDT and CDR2 YNNKEL (reference sequence). The CDR3 is 14 amino acids. The CDR3 protein is CASSHGTGRSPLHF. In nucleotides, the CDR3 is TGTGCCAGCAGCCACGGGACAGGGCGTTCACCACTCCACTTT.

As for this clone: The sample has other DNA sequences that encode this CDR3 too. The rearrangement joins TRBV2 to TRBJ1-5; D gene unclear. This CDR3 is built from 14 residues. Trimming removed 4 bases at V and 1 base at J, with 8 bases between. Germline-derived CDR1 and CDR2 are SNHLY and FYNNEI. The CDR3 reads CASSVGGSNQPQHF. The CDR3 DNA sequence: TGTGCCAGCAGTGTAGGAGGAAGCAATCAGCCCCAGCATTTT.

This clone came up a few times. The chain links TRBV23-1 to TRBJ1-2; 7 nucleotides match TRBD1. TRBV23-1 is recorded as an ORF, its role being uncertain. J gave up 7 bases and V 3 bases, and 11 bases lay outside the gene matches. The CDR3 runs 15 residues. CDR3 in amino acids: CASSQYRGPIGGYTF. CDR3 DNA sequence: TGCGCCAGCAGTCAGTACAGGGGACCGATCGGTGGCTACACCTTC.

The CDR3 DNA reads TGCAGTGTCCCTCACAATGAGCAGTTCTTC. Amino acid sequence: CSVPHNEQFF. The chain recombines TRBV20-1 with TRBJ2-1, with unresolved D. Germline CDR1 DFQATT, CDR2 SNEGSKA (reference sequence). V gave up 7 bases and J gave up 5 bases, with 6 bases separating them. The CDR3 is 10 amino acids.

This clone was seen a single time. This chain uses TRBV11-2 with TRBJ2-4; 7 bases map to TRBD1. The germline CDR1 and CDR2 sequences are SGHAT and FQNNGV. The CDR3 runs to 14 residues. Germline trimming cut 2 bases from V and 11 bases from J; bases unmatched to any gene: 9. The CDR3 DNA sequence: TGTGCCAGCAGCTTACTCGGACCTGGGACAGTTCAGTACTTC. The encoded protein is CASSLLGPGTVQYF.

The chain recombines TRBV18 with TRBJ2-2, with 8 bases fitting TRBD2. V dropped 3 bases and J dropped 4; count of bases not matched to a gene: 7. The V gene's germline CDR1 is KGHSH and CDR2 LQKENI. The CDR3 has 16 amino acids. Here the CDR3 reads CASSPRGGQVTGELFF. The DNA for the CDR3 is TGTGCCAGCTCACCTCGGGGGGGCCAAGTCACCGGGGAGCTGTTTTTT.

V usage is TRBV5-1 and J usage is TRBJ1-1; D remains ambiguous. The CDR3 sequence is 15 residues long. Germline-derived CDR1 and CDR2 are SGHRS and YFSETQ. Trimming took 3 bases from V and 3 from J, leaving 15 bases between them. CDR3 protein: CASSYITSDHTEAFF. CDR3 DNA: TGCGCCAGCAGCTACATAACAAGTGATCACACTGAAGCTTTCTTT.

V and J are TRBV9 and TRBJ1-6; weak D call: TRBD1 (6 bases). The CDR3 has 15 residues. From germline, CDR1 is SGDLS and CDR2 YYNGEE. Trimming shortened V by 3 bases and J by 5 bases, and 12 bases separated the two germline ends. The CDR3 reads CASSAEQGDNSPLHF. In nucleotides, the CDR3 is TGTGCCAGCAGCGCCGAACAGGGAGATAATTCACCCCTCCACTTT.

This chain links TRBV12-3 or TRBV12-4 with TRBJ2-5, with D possibly being TRBD1 (6 bases). V lost 3 bases, J lost 3 bases, and 8 bases lay in between. There are 13 residues in the CDR3. The CDR3 region has the DNA TGTGCCAGCAGTTTTTACAGGGAAGAGACCCAGTACTTC. Translating gives CASSFYREETQYF.

V is TRBV5-4 and J is TRBJ1-6; TRBD1 agrees at 7 bases. Germline trimming cut 3 bases from V and 10 bases from J; bases unmatched to any gene: 7. Germline values: CDR1 SGHNT, CDR2 YYREEE (reference sequence). The CDR3 runs to 14 residues. The CDR3 sequence is CASSSPGQDSPLHF. CDR3 DNA sequence: TGTGCCAGCAGCTCACCAGGACAGGACTCACCCCTCCACTTT.

In this sample, this clone turned up once. The gene calls are TRBV25-1 and TRBJ1-1; D may be TRBD1 (5 bases). Trimming cost V 6 bases and J 6 bases, with 14 bases left between them. Germline V gene data show CDR1 as MGHDK and CDR2 as SYGVNS. This CDR3 is built from 13 residues. The CDR3 bases are TGTGCCAGCAGGGGGTTTGCGGGGGCTGAAGCTTTCTTT. Translated, it gives CASRGFAGAEAFF. Together with reference TRBV25-1 and TRBJ1-1, the CDR3 gives the full variable domain: EADIYQTPRYLVIGTGKKITLECSQTMGHDKMYWYQQDPGMELHLIHYSYGVNSTEKGDLSSESTVSRIRTEHFPLTLESARPSHTSQYLCASRGFAGAEAFFGQGTRLTVV.

Ten or more counts support this clone. This sequence joins TRBV6-5 and TRBJ1-4; D may be TRBD1 (5 bases). The V and J ends lost 7 bases and 10 bases respectively, with 22 bases between them. CDR3 size: 15 residues. CDR1 and CDR2 (germline): MNHEY, SVGAGI. This CDR3 is CASTSADVGAGKLFF. CDR3 in DNA: TGTGCCAGCACCTCCGCGGATGTAGGGGCTGGAAAACTGTTTTTT.

The chain couples TRBV15 to TRBJ1-3; D uncertain. Germline-derived CDR1 and CDR2 are LNHNV and YYDKDF (reference sequence). This CDR3 has 16 amino acids. V lost 0 bases and J 3 bases, leaving 12 bases between the germline ends. CDR3 DNA: TGTGCCACCAGCAGAGATTACCAGGAGGGTGGAAACACCATATATTTT. Translation gives CATSRDYQEGGNTIYF.

The chain employs TRBV19 and TRBJ2-2, with 8 nucleotides matching TRBD1. V lost 7 bases to trimming and J lost 5 bases; unmatched junction nucleotides: 9. Germline CDR1 is LNHDA and CDR2 is SQIVND (reference sequence). CDR3 length: 15 residues. This CDR3 reads CASTPVTGGTGELFF. CDR3 DNA: TGTGCCAGTACCCCCGTCACAGGGGGGACCGGGGAGCTGTTTTTT.

The chain employs TRBV27 and TRBJ2-5; TRBD2 matches at 12 bases. Germline CDR1 MNHEY, CDR2 SMNVEV (reference sequence). The CDR3 spans 18 residues. The V gene end was trimmed by 0 bases and the J gene end by 8 bases; junction bases not matched to a gene: 13. CDR3 loop: CASSLSGASGGDSVTQYF. The CDR3 DNA sequence: TGTGCCAGCAGTTTATCGGGGGCTAGCGGGGGGGACTCCGTCACCCAGTACTTC.

This clone was seen only a few times. This sequence joins TRBV19 and TRBJ1-5; 11 nucleotides align to TRBD1. Trimming took 6 bases from V and 4 from J; bases not matched to a gene: 5. This CDR3 comprises 15 residues. Looked up from germline, CDR1 is LNHDA and CDR2 is SQIVND (reference sequence). The CDR3 here is CASRSGTGGNQPQHF. CDR3 coding DNA: TGTGCCAGTAGATCCGGGACAGGGGGGAATCAGCCCCAGCATTTT.

The chain couples TRBV5-8 to TRBJ2-7; tentative D call: TRBD1 (5 bases). CDR1 and CDR2 (germline): SGHTS, YDEGEE. This CDR3 has 18 residues. The V end was cut by 0 bases, the J end by 3 bases, with 22 bases between. DNA of the CDR3: TGTGCCAGCAGCTTGGCAGGGTTCACAGGCCTCAGTATCTACGAGCAGTACGTC. Encoded protein: CASSLAGFTGLSIYEQYV.

The chain recombines TRBV19 with TRBJ1-5, with D unclear. This CDR3 region has 13 residues. Germline V gene lookup returns CDR1 LNHDA and CDR2 SQIVND (reference sequence). Trimming stripped 1 base from V and 6 bases from J, with 7 bases between. This CDR3 reads CASSIGAIQPQHF. As DNA, the CDR3 is TGTGCCAGTAGTATAGGGGCGATTCAGCCCCAGCATTTT.

The sample holds a few counts of this clone. The V gene is TRBV2, the J gene TRBJ1-5; tentative D call: TRBD1 (5 bases). The CDR3 sequence is 15 residues long. Germline lookup yields CDR1 SNHLY and CDR2 FYNNEI. The V end lost 5 bases, the J end lost 0 bases, and 11 bases lay between the germline ends. As DNA, the CDR3 is TGTGCCAGCAGTCGCGGGGACTATAGCAATCAGCCCCAGCATTTT. Amino acids: CASSRGDYSNQPQHF.

This CDR3 is CASSTDRGRGSTEAFF. CDR3 nucleotide sequence: TGTGCCAGTAGTACGGACAGGGGGCGAGGAAGCACTGAAGCTTTCTTT. The J gene is TRBJ1-1, the V gene TRBV19; TRBD1 matches at 11 bases. The ends lost 4 bases at V and 4 bases at J; junction bases unmatched: 8. This CDR3 has 16 residues. The germline V gene has CDR1 LNHDA and CDR2 SQIVND (reference sequence).

The chain carries TRBV6-6 and TRBJ1-2, with D perhaps matching TRBD1 (6 bases). Germline assignment: CDR1 MNHNY and CDR2 SVGAGI (reference sequence). V lost 8 bases and J lost 6, with 10 bases in between. The CDR3 loop spans 11 amino acids. As DNA, the CDR3 is TGTGCCAGCGGGGGGGCAGATGGCTACACCTTC. Its protein product is CASGGADGYTF.

This clone has only a few counts. The chain carries TRBV19 and TRBJ1-3; possible D gene TRBD1, 6 bases. This CDR3 has 14 amino acids. V was pared by 11 bases and J by 8 bases, with 22 bases between. Germline CDR1 LNHDA, CDR2 SQIVND (reference sequence). CDR3 bases: TGTGCCGGTGGTGGGGGCAGGGGTTTCGACACCATATATTTT. This translates into CAGGGGRGFDTIYF.

The chain has TRBV4-1 and TRBJ1-3; no clear D gene. The CDR3 consists of 16 residues. Germline values: CDR1 MGHRA, CDR2 YSYEKL. Between the trimmed V and J ends, which lost 1 base and 0 bases, there was a span of 10 bases. As DNA, the CDR3 is TGCGCCAGCAGCCAAGCGCCCGGGAGCTCTGGAAACACCATATATTTT. This translates into CASSQAPGSSGNTIYF.

The chain links TRBV19 to TRBJ1-5; possibly TRBD1 for D (6 bases). Per the germline V gene, CDR1 is LNHDA and CDR2 is SQIVND (reference sequence). The CDR3 length is 15 residues. V lost 5 bases and J lost 6, with 17 bases in between. The DNA for the CDR3 is TGTGCCAGTAGTTTTACAGGGAGAAGAGGTCAGCCCCAGCATTTT. It encodes CASSFTGRRGQPQHF.